The clone carrying this TCR beta chain was seen more than once but under ten times. The antigen remains unidentified. The CDR3 runs to 15 residues. The germline CDR1 and CDR2 sequences are LNHNV and YYDKDF (reference sequence). V gave up 0 bases and J gave up 5 bases, with 13 bases separating them. This specimen comes from a study of post-analysis software for immune sequencing data. Whole-study context: As for disease course, relapsing-remitting, secondary progressive and progressive-relapsing multiple sclerosis were all included. Points from the study as a whole: Controls significantly exceeded multiple sclerosis patients in normalized Chao1 diversity. Controls showed lower frequencies than patients for five or six TRBV segments, and TRBV5-6, TRBV5-1 and TRBV20-1 were among these.

Presence of unique molecular identifiers characterized the TCR beta cDNA libraries. Each CDR3 protein gets one entry after TCRdb re-called the PCR reads with MiXCR. Of 740,000 or so distinct CDR3 sequences listed, roughly half are singletons. Material: blood. The chain employs TRBV15 and TRBJ2-5; no firm D call. This receptor was taken from a girl aged 5-17 years with multiple sclerosis. The CDR3 sequence: CATSRDHEFVETQYF. The CDR3 DNA follows: TGTGCCACCAGCAGAGACCACGAATTCGTGGAGACCCAGTACTTC.